These T cell receptor beta chains were read from a single sample in a study of T cells after somatic rescue of genetic block. TCRdb keeps only in-frame clones here, not all; method: immunoSEQ multiplex PCR. The sample includes 110,000 or so clones, 90% to 95% of them seen just once. The sequenced material came from peripheral blood mononuclear cells (PBMCs). The receptors were gathered from a woman younger than 35. The CDR3 runs from the conserved cysteine through the conserved F or W. D genes are given only for firm matches. Only part of the rows carry a size: once, few, many, or a class if the clone is expanded.

j_call	cdr3_length	clone_size	v_call	d_call	cdr3_nt	cdr3_aa
TRBJ1-2	15	NA	TRBV29-1	TRBD1	TGCAGCGTTGATAGGACAGGGGGCGAGAGATATGGCTACACCTTC	CSVDRTGGERYGYTF
TRBJ1-1	13	NA	TRBV4-3	NA	TGCGCCAGCAGCCACCTCCTTCCTACTGAAGCTTTCTTT	CASSHLLPTEAFF
TRBJ2-7	14	NA	TRBV11-1	TRBD2	TGTGCCAGCAGCCGGACTAGCTCCGCTTACGAGCAGTACTTC	CASSRTSSAYEQYF
TRBJ1-2	12	few	TRBV18	NA	TGTGCCAGCTCACTCACCAGGGAGAGCTACACCTTC	CASSLTRESYTF
TRBJ1-2	16	NA	TRBV5-6	TRBD1	TGTGCCAGCAGCCCCGACAGGGGGGCATCTGGCTATGGCTACACCTTC	CASSPDRGASGYGYTF
TRBJ2-7	15	NA	TRBV11-2	NA	TGTGCCAGCAGCTTTGGGACCGCAAGTTCCTACGAGCAGTACTTC	CASSFGTASSYEQYF
TRBJ2-7	14	NA	TRBV28	NA	TGTGCCAGCAGTCAGGACAGTCCCTTTGACGAGCAGTACTTC	CASSQDSPFDEQYF
TRBJ1-2	14	NA	TRBV2	NA	TGTGCCAGCAGTGAAAGGGGGAGTTCAGCTGGCTACACCTTC	CASSERGSSAGYTF
TRBJ1-6	15	NA	TRBV4-3	NA	TGCGCCAGCAGCCAAGATATTGGGGGCGACTCACCCCTCCACTTT	CASSQDIGGDSPLHF
TRBJ1-4	13	NA	TRBV2	NA	TGTGCCAGCAGTACCGGAGGCCAAGAAAAACTGTTTTTT	CASSTGGQEKLFF
TRBJ2-3	19	NA	TRBV14	TRBD2	TGTGCCAGCAGCCCACAGCGACTAGCGGGGGGAAAACTCACAGATACGCAGTATTTT	CASSPQRLAGGKLTDTQYF
TRBJ1-2	15	NA	TRBV19	NA	TGTGCCAGTAGTCGGATTCCAGGGGCTAACTATGGCTACACCTTC	CASSRIPGANYGYTF
TRBJ1-1	15	NA	TRBV5-1	NA	TGCGCCAGCAGCTTAGGTTGGACGGCGAACACTGAAGCTTTCTTT	CASSLGWTANTEAFF
TRBJ1-4	14	NA	TRBV18	NA	TGTGCCAGCTCACCGAGGGCCAGTAATGAAAAACTGTTTTTT	CASSPRASNEKLFF
TRBJ2-5	15	NA	TRBV9	NA	TGTGCCAGCAGCGTAGAAGGCCGGAACCAAGAGACCCAGTACTTC	CASSVEGRNQETQYF
TRBJ1-1	14	NA	TRBV2	TRBD1	TGTGCCGGTAGACAGGGCTCTTTGAACACTGAAGCTTTCTTT	CAGRQGSLNTEAFF
TRBJ2-7	11	NA	TRBV7-2	NA	TGTGCCAGCAGTTCGAGCAACGAGCAGTACTTC	CASSSSNEQYF
TRBJ2-2	16	NA	TRBV10-3	NA	TGTGCCATCAGTGAGCAGACAGTTCCGAACACCGGGGAGCTGTTTTTT	CAISEQTVPNTGELFF
TRBJ2-3	17	NA	TRBV9	TRBD2	TGTGCCAGCAGCCAACAGACTAGCGGGGGGGCTGCAGATACGCAGTATTTT	CASSQQTSGGAADTQYF
TRBJ2-7	15	NA	TRBV19	NA	TGTGCCAGTAGTATCGAGGGATTGAGCTCCTACGAGCAGTACTTC	CASSIEGLSSYEQYF
TRBJ2-1	16	NA	TRBV5-1	TRBD2	TGCGCCAGCAGCTTGGTGACTAGCGGGGGGAAGGATGAGCAGTTCTTC	CASSLVTSGGKDEQFF
TRBJ2-1	15	few	TRBV19	TRBD2	TGTGCCAGTAGTATGACCGGGGGGGCCTACAATGAGCAGTTCTTC	CASSMTGGAYNEQFF
TRBJ2-7	14	NA	TRBV9	NA	TGTGCCAGCAGCGGAGGGACGTCCTCCTACGAGCAGTACTTC	CASSGGTSSYEQYF
TRBJ1-6	12	NA	TRBV7-9	NA	TGTGCCAGCAGCTTAGTGGATTCACCCCTCCACTTT	CASSLVDSPLHF
TRBJ1-1	13	NA	TRBV15	NA	TGTGCCACCAGCAGAGATGGGGGGGCTGAAGCTTTCTTT	CATSRDGGAEAFF
TRBJ2-5	15	NA	TRBV19	TRBD1	TGTGCCAGTAGTTCGGACAGGGACTACCAAGAGACCCAGTACTTC	CASSSDRDYQETQYF
TRBJ1-1	14	NA	TRBV6-6	NA	TGTGCCAGCAGTTACGAACCGGCGAACACTGAAGCTTTCTTT	CASSYEPANTEAFF
TRBJ2-5	16	NA	TRBV5-8	NA	TGTGCCAGCAGCTTGGGGGCGTCCCCCGGCTACGGGACCCAGTACTTC	CASSLGASPGYGTQYF
TRBJ2-7	16	NA	TRBV7-6	NA	TGTGCCAGCAGCACGCCTGAGGGACCCAACTCCTACGAGCAGTACTTC	CASSTPEGPNSYEQYF
TRBJ1-6	14	NA	TRBV7-2	NA	TGTGCCAGCAGTCAAAGGCAGGCAGATTCACCCCTCCACTTT	CASSQRQADSPLHF
TRBJ2-1	16	NA	TRBV14	TRBD1	TGTGCCAGCAGCCGCCGGACAGGGGGATCCTACAATGAGCAGTTCTTC	CASSRRTGGSYNEQFF
TRBJ1-3	16	NA	TRBV6-6	NA	TGTGCCAGCAGTTACGTGGTTCGGGCAGGTGCGGACACCATATATTTT	CASSYVVRAGADTIYF
TRBJ1-2	16	NA	TRBV4-3	NA	TGCGCCAGCAGCCAAGTCGGGGCAGGGCCCTTTGTGGGCTACACCTTC	CASSQVGAGPFVGYTF
TRBJ1-5	14	NA	TRBV30	NA	TGTGCCTGGAGTGTCCCCAGTCGGAATCAGCCCCAGCATTTT	CAWSVPSRNQPQHF
TRBJ2-5	15	NA	TRBV2	NA	TGTGCCAGCAACGAACAGGGAGGGACACAAGAGACCCAGTACTTC	CASNEQGGTQETQYF
TRBJ2-1	15	NA	TRBV7-2	NA	TGTGCCAGCAGCTTAGGAGGGGACGGTTACAATGAGCAGTTCTTC	CASSLGGDGYNEQFF
TRBJ2-1	17	NA	TRBV7-6	TRBD2	TGTGCCAGCAGCTTAGCCCGGACTAGCGGGGTACTCAATGAGCAGTTCTTC	CASSLARTSGVLNEQFF
TRBJ2-7	15	NA	TRBV30	NA	TGTGCCTGGAGTCCACCCGGGGCGGACTCCTACGAGCAGTACTTC	CAWSPPGADSYEQYF
TRBJ1-3	14	NA	TRBV27	TRBD1	TGTGCCAGGGATAAGACAGGGACTGGAAACACCATATATTTT	CARDKTGTGNTIYF
TRBJ2-5	13	NA	TRBV5-4	NA	TGTGCCAGCAGCATGGGGGGCGGAGAGACCCAGTACTTC	CASSMGGGETQYF
TRBJ1-6	15	NA	TRBV5-6	TRBD1	TGTGCCAGCAGCCTACCCGGGACAGGGGACCCCCCCCTCCACTTT	CASSLPGTGDPPLHF
TRBJ1-5	16	NA	TRBV4-1	NA	TGCGCCAGCAGCCAAAACCCCCCGGCAGTGGATCAGCCCCAGCATTTT	CASSQNPPAVDQPQHF